Described below is a single TCR beta chain sequence and its context. The authors reverse transcribed all of the isolated RNA, so sequencing captured expressed TCRB transcripts. Some clones are missing from TCRdb's copy, which holds only in-frame ones; the method was immunoSEQ multiplex PCR. In the table there are some 300,000 clones, about 8% of which are singletons. These data belong to a study of beta chain features in type 1 diabetes. The length of the CDR3 is 13 residues. Germline CDR1 and CDR2: SNHLY and FYNNEI. Trimming took 7 bases from V and 8 from J, leaving 17 bases between them. This TCR was sampled from a woman between 18 and 29 years old in good health. Source material: central memory CD4+ T cells from blood. The chain is built from TRBV2 and TRBJ1-2; D call uncertain. CDR3 in amino acids: CASNFFGEEGYTF. The CDR3 DNA sequence: TGTGCCAGCAATTTTTTTGGTGAAGAGGGCTACACCTTC. Full variable domain (outside the CDR3, taken from reference TRBV2 and TRBJ1-2): EPEVTQTPSHQVTQMGQEVILRCVPISNHLYFYWYRQILGQKVEFLVSFYNNEISEKSEIFDDQFSVERPDGSNFTLKIRSTKLEDSAMYFCASNFFGEEGYTFGSGTRLTVV.